The 14 T cell receptor beta chains below come from one sample, sequenced in a study of neurological immune-mediated disorders. TCRdb passed the 5' RACE reads through MiXCR, listing each CDR3 protein once. The table records some 20,000 distinct CDR3 sequences, 7% to 8.5% of them present only once. Sequenced sample: CD8+ T cells from blood. These receptors all stem from a woman under 40 with HTLV-1-associated myelopathy (HAM/TSP).

A note on this clonotype: The junction shows a germline mismatch at one end, possibly a read error. V gene TRBV10-2 combines with J gene TRBJ2-1, with D tentatively TRBD1 (6 bases). There are 15 residues in the CDR3. The V gene's germline CDR1 is WSHSY and CDR2 SAAADI. DNA of the CDR3: TGCGCCAGCAGAGAGTTACAGGGCTCCTACAATGAGCAGTTCTTC. Translated: CASRELQGSYNEQFF.

Ten or more counts support this clonotype. The chain couples TRBV7-7 to TRBJ2-1, with 11 nucleotides matching TRBD2. CDR3 size: 15 residues. V was clipped by 5 bases and J by 7 bases; unmatched bases: 7. CDR1 and CDR2 from the germline V gene are SSHAT and FNYEAQ (reference sequence). The CDR3 region is CASSPSGGPGNEQFF. The CDR3 nucleotides read TGTGCCAGCAGCCCTAGCGGGGGGCCCGGGAATGAGCAGTTCTTC. The variable domain in full, completed from reference TRBV7-7 and TRBJ2-1, reads GAGVSQSPRYKVTKRGQDVTLRCDPISSHATLYWYQQALGQGPEFLTYFNYEAQPDKSGLPSDRFSAERPEGSISTLTIQRTEQRDSAMYRCASSPSGGPGNEQFFGPGTRLTVL.

This clonotype was detected many times. The chain employs TRBV6-5 and TRBJ2-7; maybe TRBD2 (5 bases). Per the germline V gene, CDR1 is MNHEY and CDR2 is SVGAGI. With 0 bases removed from V and 3 bases from J, the gap between germline ends came to 15 bases. The CDR3 runs to 16 residues. In DNA, the CDR3 is TGTGCCAGCAGTTACTCGATCGGGGAAAGCTACTACGAGCAGTACTTC. Amino acid sequence: CASSYSIGESYYEQYF.

This clonotype was seen repeatedly, ten times or more. J is TRBJ2-1 and V is TRBV5-1, with D perhaps matching TRBD2 (6 bases). Germline V gene lookup returns CDR1 SGHRS and CDR2 YFSETQ. This CDR3 region has 15 residues. V lost 3 bases and J lost 4, with 14 bases in between. CDR3 protein: CASSSLPGTYNEQFF. As DNA, the CDR3 is TGCGCCAGCAGCTCCCTTCCGGGGACTTACAATGAGCAGTTCTTC.

In its sample, this clonotype was seen a few times. The chain employs TRBV6-1 and TRBJ1-2; TRBD1 matches 8 bases. V lost 6 bases, J lost 4 bases, and 16 bases stayed unmatched. CDR3 length: 17 residues. CDR1 and CDR2 from the germline V gene are MNHNS and SASEGT. CDR3 in amino acids: CASRIEKDRADGYGYTF. As DNA, the CDR3 is TGTGCCAGCAGGATAGAGAAGGACAGGGCGGACGGCTATGGCTACACCTTC.

Sample share makes this clonotype medium-sized. The chain employs TRBV20-1 and TRBJ2-7, with D possibly being TRBD1 (6 bases). The CDR3 length is 14 residues. With 1 base removed from V and 5 bases from J, the gap between germline ends came to 15 bases. The germline V gene has CDR1 DFQATT and CDR2 SNEGSKA (reference sequence). CDR3 DNA sequence: TGCAGTGCTAGAGTGTCACAGGGTAGCGACGAGCAGTACTTC. Amino acid sequence: CSARVSQGSDEQYF.

The sample holds many counts of this clonotype. The chain has TRBV25-1 and TRBJ2-3; 7 nucleotides agree with TRBD2. CDR3 length: 14 amino acids. Losses at the gene ends were 1 base for V and 3 bases for J; bases not matched to a gene: 1. Germline-derived CDR1 and CDR2 are MGHDK and SYGVNS. For the CDR3, the DNA is TGTGCCAGCAGTGAATGGGGAGGGACAGATACGCAGTATTTT. This gives the protein CASSEWGGTDTQYF. The variable domain in full, completed from reference TRBV25-1 and TRBJ2-3, reads EADIYQTPRYLVIGTGKKITLECSQTMGHDKMYWYQQDPGMELHLIHYSYGVNSTEKGDLSSESTVSRIRTEHFPLTLESARPSHTSQYLCASSEWGGTDTQYFGPGTRLTVL.

A remark on this clonotype: This could be a read error, since a much larger clone is one nucleotide away. This chain joins TRBV20-1 and TRBJ1-1, with TRBD1 as a possible D gene (5 bases). V lost 0 bases, J lost 7 bases, and 15 bases lay in between. Germline values: CDR1 DFQATT, CDR2 SNEGSKA (reference sequence). The CDR3 has 14 residues. CDR3 in DNA: TGCAGTGCTAGAGATTTTGAGGGGTTGCATGAAGCTTTCTTT. The encoded protein is CSARDFEGLHEAFF.

V gene TRBV20-1 combines with J gene TRBJ1-2, with 9 bases that match TRBD1. CDR3 size: 15 residues. CDR1 is DFQATT and CDR2 is SNEGSKA in the germline V gene (reference sequence). J gave up 2 bases and V 4 bases, and 8 bases lay outside the gene matches. In DNA form, the CDR3 reads TGCAGTGCTAACTTACGGGACAGGGAGAACTATGGCTACACCTTC. Translation gives CSANLRDRENYGYTF.

This clonotype was seen repeatedly, ten times or more. This chain joins TRBV11-2 and TRBJ2-1, with D perhaps matching TRBD1 (5 bases). CDR1 SGHAT and CDR2 FQNNGV come from the germline V gene. V was pared by 4 bases and J by 5 bases, with 12 bases between. The CDR3 totals 14 residues. CDR3 region: CASSYAGNHNEQFF. In DNA, the CDR3 is TGTGCCAGCAGCTACGCAGGGAATCACAATGAGCAGTTCTTC.

This clonotype was counted many times. This rearrangement joins TRBV29-1 to TRBJ2-1; perhaps TRBD2 as D (6 bases). The CDR3 loop spans 11 amino acids. The germline CDR1 and CDR2 sequences are SQVTM and ANQGSEA. With 6 bases removed from V and 15 bases from J, the gap between germline ends came to 18 bases. The CDR3 sequence is CSVSLAFGWFF. The CDR3 region has the DNA TGCAGCGTCAGTCTAGCGTTCGGGTGGTTCTTC.

This clonotype has ten or more counts. The J gene is TRBJ1-1, the V gene TRBV29-1, with D unresolved. Germline lookup yields CDR1 SQVTM and CDR2 ANQGSEA. The CDR3 consists of 13 residues. V dropped 3 bases and J dropped 1 base, with 9 bases sitting between them. The DNA for the CDR3 is TGCAGCGTTGATAGGGTCCCGAACACTGAAGCTTTCTTT. Its translation: CSVDRVPNTEAFF.

In this sample, this clonotype turned up many times. The chain is built from TRBV5-1 and TRBJ2-7, with a tentative D call TRBD1 (5 bases). V lost 0 bases to trimming and J lost 5 bases, with 15 bases between them. CDR3 length: 15 amino acids. Looked up from germline, CDR1 is SGHRS and CDR2 is YFSETQ. CDR3 residues: CASSLDRSGMNEQYF. The CDR3 DNA sequence: TGCGCCAGCAGCTTGGACAGGTCGGGCATGAACGAGCAGTACTTC.

This clonotype came up many times. The rearrangement joins TRBV6-5 to TRBJ2-7, with D hard to call. Germline V gene sequence: CDR1 MNHEY, CDR2 SVGAGI. There are 15 residues in the CDR3. V was shortened by 5 bases and J by 3 bases, with 17 bases between the two germline ends. CDR3 bases: TGTGCCAGCAGTACGGGCCCCCGTCTAGGCTACGAGCAGTACTTC. Translating it yields CASSTGPRLGYEQYF.